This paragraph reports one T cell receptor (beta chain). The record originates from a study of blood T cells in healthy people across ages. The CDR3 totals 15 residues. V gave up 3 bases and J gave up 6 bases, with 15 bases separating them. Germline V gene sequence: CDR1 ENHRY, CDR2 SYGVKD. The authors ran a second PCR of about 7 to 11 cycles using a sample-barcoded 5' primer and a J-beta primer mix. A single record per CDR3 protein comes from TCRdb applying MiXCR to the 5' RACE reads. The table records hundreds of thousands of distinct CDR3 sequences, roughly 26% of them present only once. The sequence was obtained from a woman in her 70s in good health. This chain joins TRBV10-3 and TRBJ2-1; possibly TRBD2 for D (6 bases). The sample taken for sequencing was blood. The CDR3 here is CAISEREKDGNEQFF. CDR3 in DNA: TGTGCCATCAGTGAACGGGAGAAGGATGGCAATGAGCAGTTCTTC.